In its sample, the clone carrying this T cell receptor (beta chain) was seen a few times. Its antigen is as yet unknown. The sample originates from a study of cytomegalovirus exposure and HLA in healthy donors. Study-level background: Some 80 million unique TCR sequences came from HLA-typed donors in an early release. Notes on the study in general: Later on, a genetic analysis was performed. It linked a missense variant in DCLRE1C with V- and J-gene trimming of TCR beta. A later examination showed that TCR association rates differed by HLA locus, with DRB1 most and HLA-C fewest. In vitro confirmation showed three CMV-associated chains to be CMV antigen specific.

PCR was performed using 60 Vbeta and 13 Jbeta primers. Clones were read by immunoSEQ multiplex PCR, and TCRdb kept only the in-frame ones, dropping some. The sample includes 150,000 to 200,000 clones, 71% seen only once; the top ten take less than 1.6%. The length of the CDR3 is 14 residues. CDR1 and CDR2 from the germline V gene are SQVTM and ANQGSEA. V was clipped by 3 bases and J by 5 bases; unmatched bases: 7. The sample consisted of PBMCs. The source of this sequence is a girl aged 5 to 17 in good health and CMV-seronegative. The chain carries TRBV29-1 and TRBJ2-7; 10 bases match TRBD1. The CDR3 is CSVDRGTGVNEQYF. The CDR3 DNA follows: TGCAGCGTTGATCGGGGGACAGGGGTTAACGAGCAGTACTTC.